A selection of T cell receptor beta chains follows, all from one sample in a study of T cell repertoires in cytomegalovirus infection. TCRdb reanalysed the reads using MiXCR and keeps one entry per CDR3 protein. The sample lists some 500,000 distinct CDR3 sequences, over 35% occurring once. These receptors lack a known antigen. The sequencing used cultured PBMCs, collected from culture after CMV antigen stimulation. These receptors all stem from a human donor in good health (CMV status not recorded). Some clones in this sample may be carry-over from other donors' samples. Both conserved end residues are part of each CDR3. D genes are given only for firm matches. Clone size appears in some rows only: once, few, many, or a class for an expanded clone.

d_call,v_call,j_call,clone_size,cdr3_nt,cdr3_aa
NA,TRBV7-8,TRBJ2-5,many,TGTGCCAGCAGCGGTACGGGGGGCGGAGAGACCCAGTACTTC,CASSGTGGGETQYF
NA,TRBV7-8,TRBJ2-4,many,TGTGCCAGCAGCTTAGCGTATAGGAGAGAAAACATTCAGTACTTC,CASSLAYRRENIQYF
TRBD1,TRBV5-1,TRBJ2-2,few,TGCGCCAGCAGAGGGGGCCGGGACACCGGGGAGCTGTTTTTT,CASRGGRDTGELFF
NA,TRBV12-3/TRBV12-4,TRBJ2-3,few,TGTGCCAGCAGTTTATCGGGAGCCCCAGATACGCAGTATTTT,CASSLSGAPDTQYF
NA,TRBV12-3/TRBV12-4,TRBJ2-1,NA,TGTGCCAGCAGCGAGATAAGGGAGCAGTTCTTC,CASSEIREQFF
TRBD2,TRBV2,TRBJ2-1,few,TGTGCCAGCAGTGTTGGACTAGCGGACTTCTTC,CASSVGLADFF
NA,TRBV7-9,TRBJ2-2,NA,TGTGCCAGCAGCTGGCCCCGGACTCCCAACACCGGGGAGCTGTTTTTT,CASSWPRTPNTGELFF
TRBD2,TRBV11-2,TRBJ2-1,NA,TGTGCCAGCAGCTGGGACCTGTCCGGGACTAGCGGCTACAATGAGCAGTTCTTC,CASSWDLSGTSGYNEQFF
NA,TRBV12-3/TRBV12-4,TRBJ1-5,NA,TGTGCCAGCAGGAGCAGGGGAAGAAGTCAGCCCCAGCATTTT,CASRSRGRSQPQHF
TRBD1,TRBV25-1,TRBJ1-2,NA,TGTGCCAGCAGCTCCCAAACAACAGGGGGCGCCTATGGCTACACCTTC,CASSSQTTGGAYGYTF
TRBD2,TRBV6-2/TRBV6-3,TRBJ2-1,NA,TGTGCCACCCTTTGGCGGACTAGCGGTACGGATGAGCAGTTCTTC,CATLWRTSGTDEQFF
TRBD1,TRBV6-2/TRBV6-3,TRBJ1-2,NA,TGTGCCAGCAGCCCTCGGGACAGGGAAAGTGGCTACACCTTC,CASSPRDRESGYTF
NA,TRBV20-1,TRBJ2-7,NA,TGCAGTGCCAGGGACATAACATACTTACCCTACGAGCAGTACTTC,CSARDITYLPYEQYF
NA,TRBV20-1,TRBJ1-2,NA,TGCAGTGCTAGCGTAGGGGCCAACTATGGCTACACCTTC,CSASVGANYGYTF